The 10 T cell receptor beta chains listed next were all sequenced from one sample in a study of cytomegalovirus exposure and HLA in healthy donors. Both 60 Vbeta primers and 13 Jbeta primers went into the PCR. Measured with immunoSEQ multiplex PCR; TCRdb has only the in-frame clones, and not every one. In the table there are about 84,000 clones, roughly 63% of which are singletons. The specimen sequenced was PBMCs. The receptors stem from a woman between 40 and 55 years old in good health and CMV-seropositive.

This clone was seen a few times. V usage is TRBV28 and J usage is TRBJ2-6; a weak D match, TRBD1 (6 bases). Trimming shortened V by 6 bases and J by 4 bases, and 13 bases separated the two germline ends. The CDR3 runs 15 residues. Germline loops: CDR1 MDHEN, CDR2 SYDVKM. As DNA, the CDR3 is TGTGCCAGCAGAGAACAGGGCTCAGGGGCCAACGTCCTGACTTTC. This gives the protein CASREQGSGANVLTF.

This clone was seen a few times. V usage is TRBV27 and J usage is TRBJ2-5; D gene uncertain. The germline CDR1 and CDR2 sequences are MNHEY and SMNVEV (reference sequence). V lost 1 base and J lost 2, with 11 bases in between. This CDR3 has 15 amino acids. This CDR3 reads CASSLWAREQETQYF. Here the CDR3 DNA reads TGTGCCAGCAGTTTATGGGCGAGAGAGCAAGAGACCCAGTACTTC.

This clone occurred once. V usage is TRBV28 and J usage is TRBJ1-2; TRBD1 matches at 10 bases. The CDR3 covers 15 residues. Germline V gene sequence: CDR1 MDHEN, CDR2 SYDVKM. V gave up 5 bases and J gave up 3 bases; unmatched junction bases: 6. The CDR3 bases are TGTGCCAGCAGTACCCGACAGGGGGCCCACTATGGCTACACCTTC. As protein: CASSTRQGAHYGYTF.

The chain's CDR3 is CASRGLQREGTGELFF. Here the CDR3 DNA reads TGTGCCAGCAGGGGGCTTCAGCGGGAGGGGACCGGGGAGCTGTTTTTT. V and J are TRBV5-4 and TRBJ2-2; 10 positions match TRBD2. The CDR3 spans 16 residues. With 5 bases clipped from V and 5 bases from J, the junction kept 9 bases outside the gene matches. Germline-derived CDR1 and CDR2 are SGHNT and YYREEE (reference sequence).

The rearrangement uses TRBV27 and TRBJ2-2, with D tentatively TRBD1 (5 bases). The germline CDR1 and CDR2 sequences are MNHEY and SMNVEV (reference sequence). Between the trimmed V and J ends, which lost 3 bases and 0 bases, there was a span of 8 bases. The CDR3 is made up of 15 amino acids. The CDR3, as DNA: TGTGCCAGCAGTTTTAAACAGGCGAACACCGGGGAGCTGTTTTTT. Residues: CASSFKQANTGELFF.

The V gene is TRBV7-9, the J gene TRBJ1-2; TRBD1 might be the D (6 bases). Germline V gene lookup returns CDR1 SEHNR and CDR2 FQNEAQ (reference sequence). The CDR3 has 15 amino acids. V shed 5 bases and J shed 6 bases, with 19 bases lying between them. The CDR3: CASSHTPGGADGYTF. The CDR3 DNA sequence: TGTGCCAGCAGCCACACCCCGGGGGGGGCGGATGGCTACACCTTC.

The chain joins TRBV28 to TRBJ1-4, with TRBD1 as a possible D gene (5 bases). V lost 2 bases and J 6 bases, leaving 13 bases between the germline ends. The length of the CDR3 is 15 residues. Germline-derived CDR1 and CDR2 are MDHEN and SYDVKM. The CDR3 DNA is TGTGCCAGCAGTTTAACAGGCCCCGTGGATGAAAAACTGTTTTTT. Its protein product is CASSLTGPVDEKLFF.

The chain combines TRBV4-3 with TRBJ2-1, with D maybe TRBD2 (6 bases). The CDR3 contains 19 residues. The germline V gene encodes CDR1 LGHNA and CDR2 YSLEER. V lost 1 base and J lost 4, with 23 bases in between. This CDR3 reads CASSQAGLGGGGGYNEQFF. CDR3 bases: TGCGCCAGCAGCCAAGCTGGATTGGGGGGAGGAGGAGGATACAATGAGCAGTTCTTC.

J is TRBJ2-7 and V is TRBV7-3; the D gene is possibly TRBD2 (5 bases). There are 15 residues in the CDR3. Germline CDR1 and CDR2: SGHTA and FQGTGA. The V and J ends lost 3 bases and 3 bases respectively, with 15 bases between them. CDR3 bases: TGTGCCAGCAGCTTTGGCGCGGGTCCAAACTACGAGCAGTACTTC. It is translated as CASSFGAGPNYEQYF. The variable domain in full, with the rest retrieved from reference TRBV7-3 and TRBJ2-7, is GAGVSQTPSNKVTEKGKYVELRCDPISGHTALYWYRQSLGQGPEFLIYFQGTGAADDSGLPNDRFFAVRPEGSVSTLKIQRTERGDSAVYLCASSFGAGPNYEQYFGPGTRLTVT.

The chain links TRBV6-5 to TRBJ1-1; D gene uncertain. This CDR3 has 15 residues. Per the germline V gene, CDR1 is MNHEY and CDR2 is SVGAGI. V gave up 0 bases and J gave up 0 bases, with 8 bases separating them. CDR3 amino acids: CASSYSISMNTEAFF. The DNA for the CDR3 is TGTGCCAGCAGTTACTCGATAAGCATGAACACTGAAGCTTTCTTT.